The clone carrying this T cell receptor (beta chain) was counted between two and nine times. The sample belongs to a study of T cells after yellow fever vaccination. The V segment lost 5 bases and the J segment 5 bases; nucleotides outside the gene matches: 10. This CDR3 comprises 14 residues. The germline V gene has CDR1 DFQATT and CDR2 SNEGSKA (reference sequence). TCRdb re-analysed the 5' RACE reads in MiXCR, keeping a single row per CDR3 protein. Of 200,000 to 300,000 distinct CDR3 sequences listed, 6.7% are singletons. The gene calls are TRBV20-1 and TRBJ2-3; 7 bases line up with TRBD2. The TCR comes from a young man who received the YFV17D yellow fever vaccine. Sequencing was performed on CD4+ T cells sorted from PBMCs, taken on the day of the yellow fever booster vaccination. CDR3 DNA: TGCAGTGCTGGATGGGAGGGCCGAGGAGATACGCAGTATTTT. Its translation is CSAGWEGRGDTQYF.